This entry lists 30 T cell receptor beta chains sequenced from one sample in a study of T cell responses to AZD1222 COVID-19 vaccine (dated by TCRdb to about 2021). The time point label for this specimen denotes: about 28 days (+/-7) after the second vaccine dose. The library was built by means of the immunoSEQ multiplex PCR assay. The table comes from immuneACCESS by way of TCRdb, which keeps in-frame sequences with V and J called. Part of the clones is missing from these tables; in studies checked, under half for an unresolved V gene and the rest for unknown reasons. Here the sample has about 80,000 clones; approximately 89% occur a single time. In total, the top ten clones hold 8% of the sample. This specimen consisted of peripheral blood, obtained 28 days after the second AZD1222 dose. Receptors were obtained from an adult who received the AZD1222 COVID-19 vaccine.

The CDR3 sequence is CASSFNRDRGQPQHF. In DNA form, the CDR3 reads TGTGCCAGCAGCTTTAACCGGGACAGGGGTCAGCCCCAGCATTTT. This chain links TRBV7-8 with TRBJ1-5, with 10 bases identical to TRBD1. This CDR3 region has 15 residues. V was pared by 3 bases and J by 6 bases, with 5 bases of the junction left unmatched. CDR1 and CDR2 from the germline V gene are SGHVS and FQNEAQ. Based on the CDR3 plus reference TRBV7-8 and TRBJ1-5, the full variable domain is GAGVSQSPRYKVAKRGQDVALRCDPISGHVSLFWYQQALGQGPEFLTYFQNEAQLDKSGLPSDRFFAERPEGSVSTLKIQRTQQEDSAVYLCASSFNRDRGQPQHFGDGTRLSIL.

The chain recombines TRBV30 with TRBJ2-7; D uncertain. Germline assignment: CDR1 GTSNPN and CDR2 SVGIG (reference sequence). V was clipped by 4 bases and J by 0 bases, with 7 bases between them. The CDR3 is 12 residues long. CDR3 in amino acids: CAWTANSYEQYF. CDR3 nucleotide sequence: TGTGCCTGGACGGCAAACTCCTACGAGCAGTACTTC.

The gene calls are TRBV7-9 and TRBJ1-5, with D perhaps TRBD1 (5 bases). From germline, CDR1 is SEHNR and CDR2 FQNEAQ (reference sequence). Between the trimmed V and J ends, which lost 3 bases and 0 bases, there was a span of 9 bases. The CDR3 contains 15 residues. The CDR3 coding sequence is TGTGCCAGCAGCTTTACAGGAATTAGCAATCAGCCCCAGCATTTT. Amino acid sequence: CASSFTGISNQPQHF.

The J gene is TRBJ2-1, the V gene TRBV14; 14 bases match TRBD2. V lost 3 bases, J lost 3 bases, and 1 base stayed unmatched. The CDR3 is 16 residues long. Germline CDR1 is SGHDN and CDR2 is FVKESK. CDR3 bases: TGTGCCAGCAGCCAGGGACTAGCGGGAGTCTACAATGAGCAGTTCTTC. Amino acids: CASSQGLAGVYNEQFF.

This chain links TRBV6-1 with TRBJ1-4; no definite D call. The CDR3 consists of 13 residues. CDR1 and CDR2 from the germline V gene are MNHNS and SASEGT. The V end was cut by 2 bases, the J end by 7 bases, with 8 bases between. The CDR3 DNA reads TGTGCCAGCAGTGAAAGGGTTTTTGAAAAACTGTTTTTT. Its translation: CASSERVFEKLFF.

The chain couples TRBV28 to TRBJ1-5, with D unresolved. CDR1 is MDHEN and CDR2 is SYDVKM in the germline V gene. The CDR3 sequence is 11 residues long. Trimming left V 3 bases short and J 4 bases short, with 1 base between. The CDR3 DNA follows: TGTGCCAGCAGTTTGAATCAGCCCCAGCATTTT. The encoded protein is CASSLNQPQHF. The entire variable domain, with the rest obtained from reference TRBV28 and TRBJ1-5, is as follows: DVKVTQSSRYLVKRTGEKVFLECVQDMDHENMFWYRQDPGLGLRLIYFSYDVKMKEKGDIPEGYSVSREKKERFSLILESASTNQTSMYLCASSLNQPQHFGDGTRLSIL.

V is TRBV12-3 or TRBV12-4 and J is TRBJ2-7, with D unresolved. V gave up 5 bases and J gave up 7 bases, with 12 bases separating them. CDR3 length equals 12 residues. CDR3 sequence: CASSPGSLEQYF. The CDR3 DNA reads as TGTGCCAGCAGTCCCGGGTCCCTGGAGCAGTACTTC.

The chain combines TRBV1 with TRBJ1-4; the D call in the table, TRBD1, was not verified against the DNA. TRBV1 is a listed pseudogene. The CDR3 is 16 amino acids. The DNA for the CDR3 is TGCACCAGCAGCCAATCGGACACAGGGTTCGGCGAAAAACTGTTTTTT. As protein: CTSSQSDTGFGEKLFF.

The genes are TRBV7-2 and TRBJ2-7, with 8 positions matching TRBD2. CDR1 SGHTA and CDR2 FQGNSA come from the germline V gene. The CDR3 length is 14 residues. The V segment lost 6 bases and the J segment 4 bases; nucleotides outside the gene matches: 8. The CDR3 reads CASSRVAGLYEQYF. CDR3 DNA: TGTGCCAGCAGTCGGGTAGCGGGGCTTTACGAGCAGTACTTC.

The chain couples TRBV30 to TRBJ2-2; a possible D gene is TRBD1 (5 bases). This CDR3 is built from 14 residues. Germline CDR1 is GTSNPN and CDR2 is SVGIG (reference sequence). V was trimmed by 0 bases and J by 3 bases, leaving 8 bases between them. The CDR3 DNA is TGTGCCTGGAGTGTAGGGGTGGACACCGGGGAGCTGTTTTTT. Translated, it gives CAWSVGVDTGELFF.

V usage is TRBV4-2 and J usage is TRBJ2-1, with 9 bases lining up with TRBD2. CDR3 length: 18 residues. Germline V gives CDR1 LGHNA, CDR2 YNFKEQ. Losses at the gene ends were 0 bases for V and 4 bases for J; bases not matched to a gene: 10. The CDR3 sequence: CASSQDKGASGAYNEQFF. The DNA of the CDR3 is TGTGCCAGCAGCCAAGATAAAGGGGCTAGCGGGGCTTACAATGAGCAGTTCTTC.

The chain is built from TRBV7-9 and TRBJ1-2; 7 bases align to TRBD1. V was clipped by 3 bases and J by 2 bases; unmatched bases: 3. The CDR3 totals 14 residues. CDR1 and CDR2 (germline): SEHNR, FQNEAQ (reference sequence). Here the CDR3 reads CASSFPGQNYGYTF. CDR3 DNA: TGTGCCAGCAGCTTCCCGGGACAGAACTATGGCTACACCTTC.

This chain joins TRBV19 and TRBJ2-2; D is uncertain. The CDR3 runs to 15 residues. The V end was cut by 9 bases, the J end by 4 bases, with 18 bases between. Germline CDR1 reads LNHDA; CDR2 reads SQIVND (reference sequence). Written as DNA, the CDR3 is TGTGCCAGCTCCCGAGCCCCCACGGCCACCGGGGAGCTGTTTTTT. Its protein is CASSRAPTATGELFF.

The rearrangement links TRBV18 to TRBJ1-3, with 8 bases aligning to TRBD1. This CDR3 has 16 amino acids. CDR1 and CDR2 from the germline V gene are KGHSH and LQKENI. V shed 1 base and J 3 bases; nucleotides not matched to a gene: 5. CDR3 protein: CASSPQGTGFGNTIYF. CDR3 DNA sequence: TGTGCCAGCTCACCACAGGGGACAGGATTTGGAAACACCATATATTTT. Using reference TRBV18 and TRBJ1-3 for the parts outside the CDR3, the full variable domain is NAGVMQNPRHLVRRRGQEARLRCSPMKGHSHVYWYRQLPEEGLKFMVYLQKENIIDESGMPKERFSAEFPKEGPSILRIQQVVRGDSAAYFCASSPQGTGFGNTIYFGEGSWLTVV.

This chain links TRBV6-1 with TRBJ1-5; perhaps TRBD1 as D (5 bases). The length of the CDR3 is 18 residues. The germline V gene encodes CDR1 MNHNS and CDR2 SASEGT. V lost 1 base, J lost 7 bases, and 23 bases lay in between. For the CDR3, the DNA is TGTGCCAGCAGTGAAGGCCTGGGATTGAGTGGGGCCCACCAGCCCCAGCATTTT. This sequence encodes CASSEGLGLSGAHQPQHF.

The gene calls are TRBV19 and TRBJ1-1; the D is unclear. This CDR3 has 13 amino acids. Germline V gene lookup returns CDR1 LNHDA and CDR2 SQIVND (reference sequence). The germline V and J ends were trimmed by 7 bases and 2 bases, with 11 bases remaining between them. The CDR3 DNA follows: TGTGCCAGTATTGGGCGGGGAAACACTGAAGCTTTCTTT. This sequence encodes CASIGRGNTEAFF.

On this clone itself: Other DNA sequences of this sample code for an identical CDR3. This sequence joins TRBV19 and TRBJ1-5, with D unclear. V shed 3 bases and J shed 1 base, with 7 bases lying between them. In germline, CDR1 is LNHDA, CDR2 SQIVND (reference sequence). The CDR3 contains 14 residues. The CDR3 sequence: CASSITGSNQPQHF. The DNA for the CDR3 is TGTGCCAGTAGTATCACGGGCAGCAATCAGCCCCAGCATTTT.

This rearrangement joins TRBV10-3 to TRBJ2-4; TRBD1 might be the D (5 bases). Germline CDR1 is ENHRY and CDR2 is SYGVKD. The CDR3 is 13 residues long. The V end was cut by 5 bases, the J end by 3 bases, with 8 bases between. The CDR3 DNA reads as TGTGCCATCAGTTCAGGGAACAAAAACATTCAGTACTTC. Amino acids: CAISSGNKNIQYF.

The count of this clone is one. V is TRBV28 and J is TRBJ1-2, with 7 bases that match TRBD1. The CDR3 is 17 residues long. Per germline, CDR1 MDHEN and CDR2 SYDVKM. With V trimmed by 5 bases and J by 0 bases, 12 bases remained unmatched. This chain's CDR3 is CASSPPTGRGANYGYTF. CDR3 coding DNA: TGTGCCAGCAGTCCCCCGACAGGGAGAGGAGCTAACTATGGCTACACCTTC.

The CDR3, as DNA: TGTGCCAGCAGTTACTCACAGTCCTCCGAAGATACGCAGTATTTT. Encoded protein: CASSYSQSSEDTQYF. The chain employs TRBV6-5 and TRBJ2-3; D is unclear. Deletions cut 0 bases from V and 5 bases from J, with 12 bases between. Germline CDR1 reads MNHEY; CDR2 reads SVGAGI. CDR3 length: 15 residues.

This clone was detected only once. The gene calls are TRBV6-5 and TRBJ1-1; D perhaps matches TRBD1 (5 bases). The CDR3 has 13 amino acids. The V end was cut by 0 bases, the J end by 10 bases, with 12 bases between. Germline CDR1 reads MNHEY; CDR2 reads SVGAGI. CDR3 DNA: TGTGCCAGCAGTTACTCGCAGGGCCTCGGAGCTTTCTTT. Translated: CASSYSQGLGAFF.

The chain combines TRBV4-3 with TRBJ1-5, with 9 bases matching TRBD1. The CDR3 is made up of 15 amino acids. V was pared by 0 bases and J by 10 bases, with 7 bases of the junction left unmatched. CDR1 is LGHNA, CDR2 YSLEER, per germline. The CDR3 DNA is TGCGCCAGCAGCCAAGATTCGACAGGGGGGGCTCCCCAGCATTTT. Its translation: CASSQDSTGGAPQHF.

V and J are TRBV5-4 and TRBJ2-1; 7 bases map to TRBD2. The V gene end was trimmed by 4 bases and the J gene end by 6 bases; junction bases not matched to a gene: 4. This CDR3 is 13 amino acids long. Germline V lookup: CDR1 SGHNT, CDR2 YYREEE (reference sequence). The CDR3 protein is CASSRTSFNEQFF. The CDR3 DNA reads TGTGCCAGCAGCAGGACTAGTTTCAATGAGCAGTTCTTC.

This clone has more than one count but fewer than ten. CDR3 in DNA: TGTGCCTGGAGGGGGGGGGAAGGATCTGGAAACACCATATATTTT. Amino acid sequence: CAWRGGEGSGNTIYF. The V call is TRBV30, the J call TRBJ1-3; D perhaps matches TRBD1 (5 bases). This CDR3 is 15 amino acids long. Germline V lookup: CDR1 GTSNPN, CDR2 SVGIG (reference sequence). The V and J ends lost 3 bases and 1 base respectively, with 13 bases between them.

The chain joins TRBV29-1 to TRBJ2-3; D perhaps matches TRBD2 (6 bases). Germline CDR1 is SQVTM and CDR2 is ANQGSEA. This CDR3 spans 14 amino acids. Between the trimmed V and J ends, which lost 4 bases and 11 bases, there was a span of 22 bases. DNA of the CDR3: TGCAGCGTTGGCGGCGGGACTTGGGAAGGTGGGCAGTATTTT. This sequence encodes CSVGGGTWEGGQYF.

CDR3 in DNA: TGTGCCAGCAGTGAGGGACAGGGGGTATCAGATACGCAGTATTTT. Protein sequence: CASSEGQGVSDTQYF. The gene calls are TRBV2 and TRBJ2-3, with TRBD1 matching 11 bases. The CDR3 has 15 amino acids. Per germline, CDR1 SNHLY and CDR2 FYNNEI. J gave up 4 bases and V 3 bases, and 3 bases lay outside the gene matches.

This chain uses TRBV12-3 or TRBV12-4 with TRBJ1-2; no firm D call. V was trimmed by 4 bases and J by 4 bases, leaving 7 bases between them. The CDR3 loop spans 12 amino acids. For the CDR3, the DNA is TGTGCCAGCAGTTCCTCGGGCTATGGCTACACCTTC. Its protein product is CASSSSGYGYTF.

The genes are TRBV29-1 and TRBJ1-4; no firm D call. This CDR3 has 13 residues. The germline V and J ends were trimmed by 4 bases and 0 bases, with 6 bases remaining between them. Per the germline V gene, CDR1 is SQVTM and CDR2 is ANQGSEA. CDR3 coding DNA: TGCAGCGTTGGGCCTGCAACTAATGAAAAACTGTTTTTT. Translation: CSVGPATNEKLFF.

The rearrangement joins TRBV14 to TRBJ1-1; tentative D call: TRBD1 (6 bases). Trimming took 9 bases from V and 4 from J, leaving 21 bases between them. The CDR3 spans 15 residues. CDR1 and CDR2 from the germline V gene are SGHDN and FVKESK. The CDR3 DNA reads as TGTGCCAGTAGGGGTCTGTTGGGGGCGGCCACTGAAGCTTTCTTT. The encoded protein is CASRGLLGAATEAFF.

V gene TRBV3-1 (or the pseudogene TRBV3-2) combines with J gene TRBJ2-5; 8 positions agree with TRBD2. J was trimmed by 5 bases and V by 0 bases; bases with no gene match: 8. The germline V gene has CDR1 LGHDT and CDR2 YNNKEL (reference sequence). The CDR3 runs 16 residues. CDR3 sequence: CASSQDLGREVETQYF. The CDR3 coding sequence is TGTGCCAGCAGCCAAGATCTCGGGCGGGAGGTCGAGACCCAGTACTTC.